The 10 T cell receptor beta chains below all came from one sample that was sequenced in a study of identical twins. TCRdb re-called the 5' RACE reads through MiXCR, storing one row per CDR3 protein. Found here are nearly 900,000 distinct CDR3 sequences, over 9% of them singletons; the top ten hold roughly 1.6%. These same data were also listed under a study on yellow fever vaccine responses in identical twins.

Sequenced input: PBMCs. The receptors here all came from a woman younger than 30 in good health.

The table lists this clonotype with a few counts. The chain is built from TRBV12-3 or TRBV12-4 and TRBJ1-1, with D perhaps TRBD1 (5 bases). The CDR3 sequence is 14 residues long. V lost 6 bases and J lost 5, with 16 bases in between. The CDR3 loop reads CASSSTGPATEAFF. In DNA, the CDR3 is TGTGCCAGCAGCTCCACAGGTCCCGCGACTGAAGCTTTCTTT.

V and J are TRBV28 and TRBJ2-6; D might be TRBD2 (6 bases). This CDR3 region has 18 residues. CDR1 and CDR2 from the germline V gene are MDHEN and SYDVKM. V lost 4 bases and J 0 bases, leaving 16 bases between the germline ends. The CDR3 nucleotides read TGTGCCAGCAGTTCTTCCGGGACGGACTACTCTGGGGCCAACGTCCTGACTTTC. Translation: CASSSSGTDYSGANVLTF.

This clonotype appeared a few times. CDR3 DNA: TGTGCCAGCTCACCGGCCGGCCAGGACAGGCTCTACAATGAGCAGTTCTTC. It translates to CASSPAGQDRLYNEQFF. This chain uses TRBV18 with TRBJ2-1; 7 bases match TRBD1. The CDR3 extends over 17 amino acids. The J segment lost 3 bases and the V segment lost 3 bases, leaving 11 bases of the junction unmatched. Germline CDR1 and CDR2: KGHSH and LQKENI.

The table lists this clonotype with many counts. The chain links TRBV5-6 to TRBJ1-4; 7 bases fit TRBD1. J gave up 7 bases and V 0 bases, and 12 bases lay outside the gene matches. Germline CDR1 is SGHDT and CDR2 is YYEEEE. The CDR3 consists of 17 residues. In nucleotides, the CDR3 is TGTGCCAGCAGCTTGGACAGGGGTCTGCTGCTCGGTGAAAAACTGTTTTTT. Translating gives CASSLDRGLLLGEKLFF.

At least ten counts were recorded for this clonotype. The genes are TRBV6-1 and TRBJ1-6; TRBD1 matches 8 bases. The germline CDR1 and CDR2 sequences are MNHNS and SASEGT. The ends lost 6 bases at V and 7 bases at J; junction bases unmatched: 5. This CDR3 spans 14 amino acids. This chain's CDR3 is CASRPGQDNSPLHF. The CDR3 DNA sequence: TGTGCCAGCAGACCGGGACAGGACAATTCACCCCTCCACTTT.

This chain links TRBV3-1 with TRBJ2-5; 8 bases align to TRBD2. Losses at the gene ends were 1 base for V and 4 bases for J; bases not matched to a gene: 8. The length of the CDR3 is 16 residues. The germline V gene has CDR1 LGHDT and CDR2 YNNKEL (reference sequence). This CDR3 reads CASSQGVGGALETQYF. CDR3 sequence (DNA): TGTGCCAGCAGCCAAGGAGTCGGGGGGGCCTTAGAGACCCAGTACTTC.

This clonotype was seen a handful of times. The chain employs TRBV6-1 and TRBJ1-2; 8 bases align to TRBD1. The CDR3 totals 15 residues. Germline trimming cut 6 bases from V and 4 bases from J; bases unmatched to any gene: 10. Looked up from germline, CDR1 is MNHNS and CDR2 is SASEGT. The CDR3 loop is CASRPDRGDSYGYTF. In DNA form, the CDR3 reads TGTGCCAGCAGACCTGACAGGGGAGATAGCTATGGCTACACCTTC.

This clonotype appeared many times. J is TRBJ2-3 and V is TRBV10-3; 8 bases align to TRBD1. CDR1 is ENHRY and CDR2 is SYGVKD in the germline V gene. Trimming at V came to 1 base and at J to 5 bases, leaving 8 bases not matched to a gene. The CDR3 has 16 residues. CDR3 in amino acids: CAISEFPTGAKDTQYF. CDR3 coding DNA: TGTGCCATCAGTGAGTTCCCGACAGGGGCTAAAGATACGCAGTATTTT.

The rearrangement links TRBV5-5 to TRBJ2-3; no clear D gene. The V gene's germline CDR1 is SGHKS and CDR2 YYEKEE (reference sequence). This CDR3 contains 14 residues. Trimming took off 2 bases at V and 3 bases at J, with 10 bases between the two ends. The CDR3 DNA is TGTGCCAGCAGCTTCGAGGATCCGACAGATACGCAGTATTTT. As protein: CASSFEDPTDTQYF.

This clonotype was counted many times. The chain recombines TRBV6-5 with TRBJ2-2; tentatively, D is TRBD2 (5 bases). Germline V gives CDR1 MNHEY, CDR2 SVGAGI. V lost 4 bases and J 0 bases, leaving 12 bases between the germline ends. The CDR3 has 16 amino acids. This CDR3 is CASSSLGRTNTGELFF. CDR3 nucleotide sequence: TGTGCCAGCAGTTCCTTAGGGAGAACGAACACCGGGGAGCTGTTTTTT.